This is a list of T cell receptor beta chains from one sample in a study of blood T cells in healthy people across ages. One entry per CDR3 protein, called by TCRdb with MiXCR from the 5' RACE reads. The data contain hundreds of thousands of distinct CDR3 sequences, roughly 43% of them seen just once; the ten biggest clones take up around 20%. Sequenced: blood. These receptors were taken from an older woman in good health. The CDR3 runs from the conserved cysteine through the conserved F or W. The D gene is left open where the match is weak. Not every row has a clone size; where given, it reads once, few, many or a size class.

V gene	D gene	clone size	J gene	CDR3 DNA	CDR3 protein
TRBV10-3	TRBD2	NA	TRBJ2-2	TGTGCCATCGCTCTAGCGGACATCGGGGAGCTGTTTTTT	CAIALADIGELFF
TRBV20-1	TRBD2	NA	TRBJ2-7	TGCAGTGCTAAACTCCCGGGACTAGCGGGCACCGAGCAGTACTTC	CSAKLPGLAGTEQYF
TRBV25-1	NA	NA	TRBJ1-6	TGTGCCAGCAGTGAATATATTCGGGAATATAATTCACCCCTCCACTTT	CASSEYIREYNSPLHF
TRBV7-2	TRBD1	NA	TRBJ1-4	TGTGCCAGCAGCTTAATGGGACAGGCAAATGAAAAACTGTTTTTT	CASSLMGQANEKLFF
TRBV29-1	NA	NA	TRBJ2-1	TGCAGCGTTGATGGGGGGCGCTCCTACAATGAGCAGTTCTTC	CSVDGGRSYNEQFF
TRBV20-1	TRBD2	NA	TRBJ2-1	TGCAGTGCTCCGGACACTAGCGGGAGTGATGAGCAGTTCTTC	CSAPDTSGSDEQFF
TRBV7-2	NA	few	TRBJ2-7	TGTGCCAGCAGCGAAGGACGGTTCGGGGCCCAGTACTTC	CASSEGRFGAQYF
TRBV20-1	NA	few	TRBJ1-5	TGCAGTGCTTTCGACAGTCAGGATCAGCCCCAGCATTTT	CSAFDSQDQPQHF
TRBV14	NA	once	TRBJ2-7	TGTGCCAGCAGCCAAGATGCGTTAGTCGGATACGAGCAGTACTTC	CASSQDALVGYEQYF
TRBV4-3	NA	NA	TRBJ1-1	TGCGCCAGCAGCCAAGGGAGGAACAGAGTGAACACTGAAGCTTTCTTT	CASSQGRNRVNTEAFF
TRBV5-1	NA	NA	TRBJ2-7	TGCGCCAGCAGCCACGGAGCGAGGTATGACGAGCAGTACTTC	CASSHGARYDEQYF
TRBV10-3	NA	few	TRBJ2-5	TGTGCCATCAGAGTAGATGGGGGCGGAGAGACCCAGTACTTC	CAIRVDGGGETQYF
TRBV4-3	NA	few	TRBJ2-7	TGCGCCGGCAGCCAGAAGAGGACTGACGCATACGAGCAGTACTTC	CAGSQKRTDAYEQYF
TRBV12-3/TRBV12-4	TRBD1	NA	TRBJ1-4	TGTGCCAGCAGCTCACAGGGGTTCAGGGCTAATGAAGAACTGTTTTTT	CASSSQGFRANEELFF
TRBV29-1	TRBD2	many	TRBJ2-1	TGCAGCGTTGCGCCCCCAAGTAGCGGGACAAACAATGAGCAGTTCTTC	CSVAPPSSGTNNEQFF
TRBV7-8	TRBD1	NA	TRBJ2-3	TGTGCCAGCAGCTGGACAGGGGGTGGCGATACGCAGTATTTT	CASSWTGGGDTQYF
TRBV28	TRBD1	NA	TRBJ2-7	TGTGCCAGCAGTTTGCCAAACGGGACAGGGGTATCCTACGAGCAGTACTTC	CASSLPNGTGVSYEQYF
TRBV12-3/TRBV12-4	NA	NA	TRBJ1-4	TGTGCCAGCAATCGGGCAGACAAAAATGAAAAACTGTTTTTT	CASNRADKNEKLFF
TRBV7-2	NA	NA	TRBJ1-5	TGTGCCAGCAGCTTAGCGCGACCCGGGGTTGGGGGGCCCCAGCATTTT	CASSLARPGVGGPQHF
TRBV24-1	NA	NA	TRBJ2-7	TGTGCCACCAGTGGTCGTCAGGGGCTCTATGAGCAGTACTTC	CATSGRQGLYEQYF
TRBV29-1	NA	few	TRBJ1-2	TGCAGCGCTTCCGGTCGGGGTGGAGGCTACACCTTC	CSASGRGGGYTF
TRBV20-1	NA	NA	TRBJ1-1	TGCAGTGCTAGAGATCTCGGGGGCGACACTGAAGCTTTCTTT	CSARDLGGDTEAFF
TRBV6-2/TRBV6-3	NA	NA	TRBJ2-3	TGTGCCAGCAGTCGGTTCGGGACAGATACGCAGTATTTT	CASSRFGTDTQYF
TRBV20-1	TRBD1	NA	TRBJ2-7	TGCAGTGCTAGTTTCGTCCAGAACAGGGGAACCTACGAGCAGTACTTC	CSASFVQNRGTYEQYF
TRBV4-3	NA	NA	TRBJ2-1	TGCGCCAGCAGGCAGACGGAGCTAGATTACAATGAGCAGTTCTTC	CASRQTELDYNEQFF
TRBV7-2	NA	NA	TRBJ1-4	TGTGCCAGCAGCCTTACCCGTAATGAAAAACTGTTTTTT	CASSLTRNEKLFF
TRBV2	NA	NA	TRBJ1-6	TGTGCCAGCAGTGGGGAGGGCTCCTATAATTCACCCCTCCACTTT	CASSGEGSYNSPLHF
TRBV7-2	TRBD2	NA	TRBJ2-7	TGTGCCAGCAGCTTAAGGACTAGCGGGGGGGCCCACTACGAGCAGTACTTC	CASSLRTSGGAHYEQYF
TRBV5-1	NA	NA	TRBJ1-4	TGCGCCAGCAGCCCTGGGGTCAGGGTGGATGAAAAACTGTTTTTT	CASSPGVRVDEKLFF
TRBV29-1	NA	few	TRBJ1-1	TGCAGCGCCATATGGGGCGGGACTTTCTTT	CSAIWGGTFF
TRBV13	NA	few	TRBJ2-1	TGTGCCAGCAGCTTAGAGACTCGGATTTACAATGAGCAGTTCTTC	CASSLETRIYNEQFF
TRBV9	NA	NA	TRBJ2-7	TGTGCCAGCAGCGGGGGTCTGGAGACCGAGCAGTACTTC	CASSGGLETEQYF
TRBV20-1	NA	NA	TRBJ2-7	TGCAGTGCTAGAGATCAGGCAGGCCGGGCCTACGAGCAGTACTTC	CSARDQAGRAYEQYF
TRBV4-1	NA	many	TRBJ1-4	TGCGCCAGCAGTACGACAGGCACTAATGAAAAACTGTTTTTT	CASSTTGTNEKLFF
TRBV2	NA	NA	TRBJ2-2	TGTGCCAGCACGGAGGTATCCTCAGCCGGGGAGCTGTTTTTT	CASTEVSSAGELFF
TRBV7-8	TRBD1	few	TRBJ2-1	TGTGCCAGCAGCTCCACCCTACTGGGGACAGGGGCCAGCAATGAGCAGTTCTTC	CASSSTLLGTGASNEQFF
TRBV7-2	NA	many	TRBJ2-2	TGTGCCAGCAGCTTAGTTGGGACCGCGAACACCGGGGAGCTGTTTTTT	CASSLVGTANTGELFF
TRBV20-1	TRBD1	NA	TRBJ2-7	TGCAGTGCTCGACAGGGATCCGACGAGCAGTACTTC	CSARQGSDEQYF
TRBV20-1	NA	NA	TRBJ1-1	TGCAGTGGAAGGGCCCCAGGGACTGAAGCTTTCTTT	CSGRAPGTEAFF
TRBV20-1	NA	few	TRBJ2-4	TGCAGTGCTAGAGAAGGGGAAGTAGGCCTGACAGCAAACATTCAGTACTTC	CSAREGEVGLTANIQYF
TRBV15	TRBD2	once	TRBJ2-1	TGTGCCACCAGCAGAGATCTTACGGGAGGTGCCTACAATGAGCAGTTCTTC	CATSRDLTGGAYNEQFF
TRBV6-1	NA	NA	TRBJ1-1	TGTGCCAGCAGTCCCCAACAGGGAGGGCTTGAAGCTTTCTTT	CASSPQQGGLEAFF
TRBV27	NA	NA	TRBJ2-1	TGTGCCAGCAGTTTTACGGGGTTCGTACAAGAGACCCAGTTCTTC	CASSFTGFVQETQFF
TRBV10-3	NA	many	TRBJ2-1	TGTGCCATCAGCCCCGGGGAGGACTCCTACAATGAGCAGTTCTTC	CAISPGEDSYNEQFF
TRBV6-2/TRBV6-3	NA	few	TRBJ2-3	TGTGCCAGCAGAGCATCTGTGGATACGCAGTATTTT	CASRASVDTQYF
TRBV20-1	NA	NA	TRBJ1-6	TGCAGTGCTAGAGGTGGGGCAGTCTATAATTCACCCCTCCACTTT	CSARGGAVYNSPLHF
TRBV9	NA	NA	TRBJ2-1	TGTGCCAGCAGGAAGACCGTACTCAATGAGCAGTTCTTC	CASRKTVLNEQFF
TRBV12-3/TRBV12-4	NA	few	TRBJ2-1	TGTGCCAGCAGTTTATATCCGCATACCGTTCCCAATGAGCAGTTCTTC	CASSLYPHTVPNEQFF
TRBV28	TRBD2	NA	TRBJ2-3	TGTGCCAGCAGTTCCATAGCGGGAGCAACAGATACGCAGTATTTT	CASSSIAGATDTQYF
TRBV14	NA	many	TRBJ2-7	TGTGCCAGCAGCCTCACAGGACAAGGGAGTTTAGCCTACTACGAGCAGTACTTC	CASSLTGQGSLAYYEQYF
TRBV20-1	NA	NA	TRBJ2-7	TGCAGTGCTAGAGATGAGCAGGGCGACGAGCAGTACTTC	CSARDEQGDEQYF
TRBV5-1	TRBD1	NA	TRBJ2-7	TGCGCCAGCAGCTGGACCGGGACAGGGGGTGTCGAGCAGTACTTC	CASSWTGTGGVEQYF
TRBV6-5	NA	once	TRBJ2-7	TGTGCCAGCAGTTACGGCTACGGGGCTGAGCAGTACTTC	CASSYGYGAEQYF
TRBV7-8	NA	few	TRBJ1-5	TGTGCCAGCAGCCGAAGCATTAATCAGCCCCAGCATTTT	CASSRSINQPQHF
TRBV28	NA	NA	TRBJ2-7	TGTGCCAGCAGGGCCGCGGGACCAAGCTACGAGCAGTACTTC	CASRAAGPSYEQYF